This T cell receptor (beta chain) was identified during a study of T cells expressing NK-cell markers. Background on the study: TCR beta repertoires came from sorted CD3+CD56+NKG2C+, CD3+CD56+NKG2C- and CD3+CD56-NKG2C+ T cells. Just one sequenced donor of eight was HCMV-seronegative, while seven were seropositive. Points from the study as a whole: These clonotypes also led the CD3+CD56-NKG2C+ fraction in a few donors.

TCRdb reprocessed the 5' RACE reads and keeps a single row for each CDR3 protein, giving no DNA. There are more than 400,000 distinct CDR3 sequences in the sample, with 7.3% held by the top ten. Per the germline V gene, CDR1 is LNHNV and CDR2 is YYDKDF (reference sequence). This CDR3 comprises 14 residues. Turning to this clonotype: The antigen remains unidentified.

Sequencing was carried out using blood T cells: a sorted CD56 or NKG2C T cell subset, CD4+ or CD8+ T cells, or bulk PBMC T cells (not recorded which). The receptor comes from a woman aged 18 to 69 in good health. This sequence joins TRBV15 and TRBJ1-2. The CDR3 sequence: CATSRDDGGFGYTF.